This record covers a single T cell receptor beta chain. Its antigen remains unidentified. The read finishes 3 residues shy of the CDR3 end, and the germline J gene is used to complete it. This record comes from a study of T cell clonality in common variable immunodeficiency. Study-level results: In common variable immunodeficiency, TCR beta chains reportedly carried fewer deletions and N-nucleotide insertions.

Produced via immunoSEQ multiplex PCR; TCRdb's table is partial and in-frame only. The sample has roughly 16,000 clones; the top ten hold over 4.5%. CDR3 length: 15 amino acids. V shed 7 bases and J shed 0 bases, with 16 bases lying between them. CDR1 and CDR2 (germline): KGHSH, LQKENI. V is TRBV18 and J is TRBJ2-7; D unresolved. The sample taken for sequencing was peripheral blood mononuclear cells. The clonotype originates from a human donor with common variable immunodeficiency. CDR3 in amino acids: CASLSGTDSSYEQYF. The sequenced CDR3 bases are TGTGCCAGCTTATCAGGAACGGATAGCTCCTACGAG. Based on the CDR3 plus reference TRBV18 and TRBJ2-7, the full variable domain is NAGVMQNPRHLVRRRGQEARLRCSPMKGHSHVYWYRQLPEEGLKFMVYLQKENIIDESGMPKERFSAEFPKEGPSILRIQQVVRGDSAAYFCASLSGTDSSYEQYFGPGTRLTVT.